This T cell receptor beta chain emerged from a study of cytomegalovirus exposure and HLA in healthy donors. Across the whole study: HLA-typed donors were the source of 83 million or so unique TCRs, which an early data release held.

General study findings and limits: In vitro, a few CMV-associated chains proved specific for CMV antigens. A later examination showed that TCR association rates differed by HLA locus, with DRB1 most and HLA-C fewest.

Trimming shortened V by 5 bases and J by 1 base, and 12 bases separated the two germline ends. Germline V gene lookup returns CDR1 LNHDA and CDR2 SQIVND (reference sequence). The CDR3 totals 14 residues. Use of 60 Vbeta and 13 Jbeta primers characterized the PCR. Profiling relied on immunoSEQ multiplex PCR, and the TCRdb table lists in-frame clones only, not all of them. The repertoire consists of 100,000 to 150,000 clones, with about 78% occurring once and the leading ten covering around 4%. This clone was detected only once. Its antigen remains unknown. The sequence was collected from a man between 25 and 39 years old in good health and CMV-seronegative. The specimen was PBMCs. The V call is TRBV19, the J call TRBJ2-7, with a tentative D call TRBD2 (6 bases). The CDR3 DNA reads TGTGCCAGTAGTTTCGCGGGGCAGTCCTACGAGCAGTACTTC. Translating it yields CASSFAGQSYEQYF.